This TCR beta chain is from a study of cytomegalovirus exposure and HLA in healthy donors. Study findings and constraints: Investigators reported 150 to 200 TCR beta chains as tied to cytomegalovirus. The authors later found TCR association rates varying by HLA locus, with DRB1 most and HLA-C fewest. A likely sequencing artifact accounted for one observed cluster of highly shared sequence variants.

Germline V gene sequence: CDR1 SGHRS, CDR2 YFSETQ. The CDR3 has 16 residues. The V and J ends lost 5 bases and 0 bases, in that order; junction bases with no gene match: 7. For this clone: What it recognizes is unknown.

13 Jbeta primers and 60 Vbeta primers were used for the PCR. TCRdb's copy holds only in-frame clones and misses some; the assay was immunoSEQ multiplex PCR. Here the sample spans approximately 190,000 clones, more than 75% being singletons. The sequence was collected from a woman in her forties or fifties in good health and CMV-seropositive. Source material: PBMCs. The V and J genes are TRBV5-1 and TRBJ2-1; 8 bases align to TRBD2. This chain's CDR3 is CASRLAGPSSYNEQFF. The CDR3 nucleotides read TGCGCCAGCAGATTAGCGGGGCCGAGCTCCTACAATGAGCAGTTCTTC.